This T cell receptor (beta chain) was documented in a study of cytomegalovirus exposure and HLA in healthy donors. At the level of the study: An early data release held around 80 million unique TCRs from HLA-typed donors.

Comment on this clone: Its antigen remains unknown.

The V gene's germline CDR1 is MNHNS and CDR2 SASEGT. The V gene end was trimmed by 3 bases and the J gene end by 5 bases; junction bases not matched to a gene: 8. CDR3 length equals 16 residues. It was with 60 Vbeta and 13 Jbeta primers that the PCR ran. TCRdb's copy holds only in-frame clones and misses some; the assay was immunoSEQ multiplex PCR. The sample lists about 150,000 clones, roughly 70% occurring once. Notes on the study in general: Donor immune exposure was known only as CMV serostatus. Most TCR sequences proved rare, with some public TCRs found in many donors.

V usage is TRBV6-1 and J usage is TRBJ1-5, with 9 bases lining up with TRBD1. The specimen sequenced was PBMCs. This clonotype was sampled from a man aged 55 to 70 in good health and CMV-seronegative. CDR3 bases: TGTGCCAGCAGTGACCCTGACAGGGGGGGAGATCAGCCCCAGCATTTT. It is translated as CASSDPDRGGDQPQHF.